Listed here is a single T cell receptor beta chain. The specificity of this receptor is unknown. Within one base of it there is no much larger clone, and no base qualities were kept. In total, 600 or so healthy bone marrow donors made up the cohort. At the time of sampling, every cohort member was nominally healthy, though immune exposures that went unrecorded were likely present. The donor tested CMV seronegative, placing the donor among the roughly 350 seronegative members of the cohort. A peripheral blood sample was provided by each donor, and peripheral blood mononuclear cells were used for TCR beta sequencing. Genomic DNA was extracted from the blood cell samples with the Qiagen DNeasy Blood Extraction Kit. From the cysteine up to the phenylalanine, the CDR3 has a length of 15 residues. The kept DNA is CDR3 alone, 45 bases in frame from the first base. A distance of 12 bases separates the germline ends of V and J, which lose 3 bases and 0 bases respectively. Per the germline V gene, SGHNT is the CDR1 and YENEEA is the CDR2.

This entry belongs to a study of cytomegalovirus exposure and HLA in healthy donors (dated by TCRdb to the late 2010s). Looking at the study overall: According to an earlier analysis of around 600 of the donors, about 179 million T cells yielded approximately 120 million unique TCR beta sequences and more than 250 Gb of sequence data. To predict cytomegalovirus infection status, the study brought together high-throughput TCR immunosequencing, statistical association of individual TCRs with disease status, and machine learning. The number of typed donors differed by locus: about 629-630 for A, B, C, DRB1 and DQB1; 500 to 550 for DQA1; 606 for DPA1; and some 430 for DPB1. Among the approximately 400 genotyped donors, approximately 81% belonged to the genetic ancestry cluster associated with self-reported Caucasian donors. A later analysis re-analyzed previously published TCR beta repertoires from 650 to 800 donors and added high-resolution HLA genotyping to study TCR occurrence patterns. Using immunosequencing, the study profiled T cell repertoires from approximately 700 subjects and related those repertoires to cytomegalovirus serostatus. The later analysis used no new phenotypic data to find candidate immune exposures, relying instead on TCR beta sequences and their occurrence across donors. Donor age, sex, ethnicity and CMV serostatus were compiled together with the repertoire data. About five DR-DQ haplotypes were treated as single units for association and clustering because of strong linkage in the cohort. An early release covering some 640 HLA-typed donors comprised roughly 300 gigabases of sequencing data and approximately 80 million unique TCR sequences. Both class I and class II loci were covered by HLA typing, at four-digit resolution. A separate validation cohort of more than 100 different subjects was used in addition to the 666-subject first cohort. In a later genetic analysis, genome-wide SNP genotypes for 398 of the 666 donors were used, and that subset was treated as a discovery cohort. The aim of the study was to test whether cataloging public T cell receptors could identify signatures of past pathogen exposure. Across under 500 genotyped donors of the cohort, an average of approximately 240,000 unique TCR beta nucleotide sequences per donor were sequenced, and roughly a sixth of those sequences were non-productive. All discovery cohort repertoires had been generated using a single sequencing platform. In an earlier analysis of 587 of the donors, high-throughput TCR beta sequencing was used to judge whether each TCR beta V gene segment behaved as functional or pseudogenic.

Library creation used the immunoSEQ multiplex PCR assay. For the multiplex PCR, a mixture combining 60 forward primers for TCR Vbeta segments and 13 reverse primers for TCR Jbeta segments was used. The CDR3 region of rearranged TCR beta genes was amplified from genomic DNA by a multiplex PCR assay. The amplified TCR beta libraries were sequenced on the Illumina HiSeq System as 87-base-pair reads. As for the authors' bioinformatics: Across the 670 or so repertoires, a later analysis counted about 81 million unique TCR beta chains, around 11 million of which were shared by at least two donors. A nearest-neighbor algorithm error-corrected the raw reads and collapsed the reads into unique sequences, merging closely related sequences to remove PCR and sequencing errors. V, D and J gene segments were assigned by aligning CDR3 sequences to IMGT reference sequences. For a sequence to be retained, a match of at least six nucleotides to both a V gene segment and a J gene segment was required. Rearrangements were classified as productive when the CDR3 lacked stop codons and remained in frame with V and J, and all other rearrangements were classified as non-productive. CDR3 was defined by IMGT convention, running from the second conserved V-encoded cysteine to the conserved J-encoded phenylalanine. The earlier analysis of about 620 of the donors excluded sequences that lacked an unambiguous match to a single V gene segment. An earlier analysis of about 600 of the donors called V segments functional above 56.7% productive rearrangements and segregating when the between-donor standard deviation exceeded 5%. A statistical classification framework was built to diagnose cytomegalovirus status from the catalog of TCR beta chain sequences. A later analysis assigned V and J genes by comparing TCR nucleotide sequences with IMGT/GENE-DB human TR gene sequences. Using the TCRdist pipeline, a later analysis assigned CDR3 sequences along with most-parsimonious VDJ recombination scenarios. In a later analysis, each TCR beta chain was defined by its CDR3 amino acid sequence together with its V-gene family, and reads lacking a unique V-gene family were excluded. To address suspected cross-contamination and a sequencing artifact, a later analysis removed a few hundred highly shared, low-generation-probability nucleotide sequences. A later analysis calculated a clonal expansion index for each public chain from normalized within-repertoire ranks of inferred template counts. A later analysis computed generation probabilities with a VDJ recombination model fitted to out-of-frame rearrangements, and checked the results against IGoR. In a later analysis, TCR-TCR, TCR-HLA and TCR-CMV co-occurrence was scored with hypergeometric tests, and a repertoire-size bias correction was applied to TCR pairs. False discovery rates were estimated in a later analysis by permuting HLA or CMV assignments 20 times. In a later analysis, co-occurring TCRs were grouped using DBSCAN, with TCRdist sequence similarity added in when clustering inside HLA-allele-positive subsets. Co-occurrence clustering excluded repertoires with fewer than 30,000 or more than 120,000 public chains, plus five with anomalous nucleotide sharing. Imported from immuneACCESS, the table was reduced by TCRdb to in-frame sequences with V and J called. These copies leave out some clones; in studies compared against another copy, an unresolved V gene accounts for under half, and the cause of the remainder is not known. V and J calls and clone size come straight from that table; D and trimming were deduced from the DNA. The sample table records nearly 110,000 clones; over 70% of these occur just once. The ten most abundant clones make up 2.5% to 3% of the sample.

The paper as a whole reports these results and caveats: In a later analysis, HLA-associated TCR beta chains showed more clonal expansion and lower generation probabilities than non-associated chains that were equally common. When HLA alleles, especially DR and DQ, strongly co-occurred, attributing TCR associations to individual alleles was difficult. Because HLA typing was unavailable for some donors at each locus, only the typed subset was used in association tests. A further reported finding was that TCR beta sequences accurately predicted the HLA-A and HLA-B alleles for most subjects in the first cohort. The study listed approximately 150 TCR beta chains as associated with cytomegalovirus. In a later analysis, most CMV-associated TCR beta chains were found to appear HLA-restricted, with HLA associations seemingly driven largely by CMV exposure. Specific HLA alleles were associated with 15,000 to 20,000 TCR beta sequences at a false discovery rate of 0.05 in a later analysis. In an earlier analysis of 450 to 750 of the donors, most TCR beta V segments appeared in productive rearrangements about 87% or about 30% of the time, broadly matching IMGT annotations. According to a later analysis, parvovirus B19, influenza, CMV and Epstein-Barr virus appeared linked to several top co-occurrence clusters. Correlated functional status among segregating V segments might be attributable to linkage disequilibrium, but an unknown experimental factor could not be ruled out. The classifier was reported to diagnose cytomegalovirus status with high specificity and sensitivity in both the original cohort and the validation cohort. In vitro tests confirmed that a few of the cytomegalovirus-associated TCR beta chains recognize cytomegalovirus antigens. A cluster of highly shared sequence variants was judged likely to represent a technical artifact of the sequencing pipeline. Sequencing depth was assumed to be roughly uniform across donors in the presence/absence analyses, though that assumption may not hold. Compared with the 666-donor mean, donors in an Asian-associated ancestry cluster had fewer N-insertions in productive TCRs, according to a later genetic analysis. A later analysis found that TCR association rates varied across HLA loci, with DRB1 alleles showing the most associated TCRs and HLA-C alleles the fewest. While some public TCRs were present in many individuals, most TCR sequences turned up only very rarely across donors. Roughly 17 rarely observed V segments, including chromosome 9 orphons, were excluded from the earlier analysis of approximately 600 of the donors because counts were too low. The authors suggested that the approach could potentially be generalized to other disease states and immunological phenotypes. The only immune exposure information available for the cohort was CMV serostatus. The cohort was sequenced for TCR beta chains only, and without alpha or paired-chain data the features that could be detected were limited. A later genetic analysis associated a missense DCLRE1C variant with V-gene and J-gene trimming of TCR beta chains, and an independent cohort replicated the association. The 87-base-pair reads could not distinguish some IMGT-functional V segments, including TRBV6-2 and TRBV6-3, so those segments were excluded.

Sequenced input: PBMCs. The clonotype originates from a female donor in good health and CMV-seronegative. The chain couples TRBV11-3 to TRBJ2-7; the D gene is possibly TRBD1, with 6 bases matching. The DNA is TGTGCCAGCAGCTTCGGACAGAGTAACTCCTACGAGCAGTACTTC. Translation gives CASSFGQSNSYEQYF.